This T cell receptor (beta chain) emerged from a study of T cell changes during pregnancy in multiple sclerosis. From germline, CDR1 is KGHSH and CDR2 LQKENI. The CDR3 is 15 amino acids. With 5 bases clipped from V and 5 bases from J, the junction kept 9 bases outside the gene matches. Profiled with immunoSEQ multiplex PCR; TCRdb holds only in-frame clones, not every one. The table lists about 20,000 clones, more than 75% of them singletons, with about 13% in the top ten. The chain carries TRBV18 and TRBJ1-1; TRBD1 aligns across 9 bases. This receptor was taken from a female donor in good health, enrolled as a control in a pregnancy study. Sample: CD8+ T cells from peripheral blood mononuclear cells, taken in the third trimester of pregnancy. The CDR3 spells CASSDRDRDLTEAFF. The CDR3, as DNA: TGTGCCAGCTCAGACCGGGACAGGGATCTGACTGAAGCTTTCTTT.